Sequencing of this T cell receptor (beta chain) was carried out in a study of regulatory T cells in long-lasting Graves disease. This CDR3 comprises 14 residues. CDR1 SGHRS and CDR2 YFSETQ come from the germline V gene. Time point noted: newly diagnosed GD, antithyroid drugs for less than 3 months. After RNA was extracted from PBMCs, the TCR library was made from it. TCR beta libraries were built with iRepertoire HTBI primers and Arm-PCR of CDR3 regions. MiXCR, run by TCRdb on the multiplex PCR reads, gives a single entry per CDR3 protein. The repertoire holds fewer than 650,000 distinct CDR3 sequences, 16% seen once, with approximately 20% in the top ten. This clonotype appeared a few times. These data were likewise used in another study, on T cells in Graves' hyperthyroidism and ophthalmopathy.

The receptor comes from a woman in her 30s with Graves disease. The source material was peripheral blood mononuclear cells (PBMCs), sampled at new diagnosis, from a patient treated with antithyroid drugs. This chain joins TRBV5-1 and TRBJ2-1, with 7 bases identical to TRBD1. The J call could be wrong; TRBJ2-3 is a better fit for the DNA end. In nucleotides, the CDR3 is TGCGCCAGCAGCCCGTGGACTTCAGGGGGTACGCAGTATTTT. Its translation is CASSPWTSGGTQYF.